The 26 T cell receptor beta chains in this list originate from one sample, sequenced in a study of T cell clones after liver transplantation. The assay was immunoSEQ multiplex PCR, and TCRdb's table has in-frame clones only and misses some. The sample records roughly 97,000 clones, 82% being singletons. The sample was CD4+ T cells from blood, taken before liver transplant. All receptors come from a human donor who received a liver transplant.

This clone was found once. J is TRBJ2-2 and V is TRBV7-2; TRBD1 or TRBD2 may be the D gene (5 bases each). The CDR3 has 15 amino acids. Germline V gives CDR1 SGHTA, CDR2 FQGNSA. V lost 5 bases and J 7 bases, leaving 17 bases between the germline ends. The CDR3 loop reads CASSARGFWSGELFF. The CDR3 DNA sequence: TGTGCCAGCAGCGCACGGGGCTTTTGGAGCGGGGAGCTGTTTTTT.

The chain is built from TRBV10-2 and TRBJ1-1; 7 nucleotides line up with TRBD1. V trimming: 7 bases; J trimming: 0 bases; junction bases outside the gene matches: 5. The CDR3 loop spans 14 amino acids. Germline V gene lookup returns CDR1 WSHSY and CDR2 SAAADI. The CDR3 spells CASKPGQMNTEAFF. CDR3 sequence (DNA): TGCGCCAGCAAACCGGGACAGATGAACACTGAAGCTTTCTTT.

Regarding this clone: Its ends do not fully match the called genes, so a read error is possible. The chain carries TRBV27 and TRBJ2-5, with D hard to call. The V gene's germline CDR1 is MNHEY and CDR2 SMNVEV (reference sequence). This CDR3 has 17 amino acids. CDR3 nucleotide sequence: TGTGCCAGCAGTCCGATGAAGGTGTCAGTAGCCCAAAAGACCCAGTACTTC. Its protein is CASSPMKVSVAQKTQYF.

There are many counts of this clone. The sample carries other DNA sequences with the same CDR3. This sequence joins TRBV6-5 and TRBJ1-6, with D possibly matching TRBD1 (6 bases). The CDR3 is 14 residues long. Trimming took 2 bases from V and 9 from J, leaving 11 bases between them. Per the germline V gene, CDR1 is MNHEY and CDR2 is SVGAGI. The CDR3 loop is CASSYGTNPSPLHF. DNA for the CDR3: TGTGCCAGCAGTTACGGGACAAACCCTTCACCCCTCCACTTT.

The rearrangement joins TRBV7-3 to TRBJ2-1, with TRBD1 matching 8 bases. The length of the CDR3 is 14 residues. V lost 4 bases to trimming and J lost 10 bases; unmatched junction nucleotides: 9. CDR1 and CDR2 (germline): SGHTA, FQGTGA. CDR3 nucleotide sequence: TGTGCCAGCAGCTCTAACCAGGGGGCGAACGAGCAGTTCTTC. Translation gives CASSSNQGANEQFF.

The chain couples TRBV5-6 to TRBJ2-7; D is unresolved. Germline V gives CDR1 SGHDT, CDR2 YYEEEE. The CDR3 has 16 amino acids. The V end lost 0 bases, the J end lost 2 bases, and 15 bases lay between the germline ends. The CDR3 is CASSLGGPLRTYEQYF. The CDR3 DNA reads TGTGCCAGCAGCTTGGGAGGACCCCTGCGGACCTACGAGCAGTACTTC.

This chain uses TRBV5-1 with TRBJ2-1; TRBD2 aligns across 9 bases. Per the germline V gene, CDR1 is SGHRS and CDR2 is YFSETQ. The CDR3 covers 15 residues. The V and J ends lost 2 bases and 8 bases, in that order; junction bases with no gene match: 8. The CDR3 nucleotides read TGCGCCAGCAGCTTTCGCGGGGGGGCCGAAGATGAGCAGTTCTTC. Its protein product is CASSFRGGAEDEQFF.

In DNA form, the CDR3 reads TGTGCCAGCAGTCAAAGCGGGGGAGTCTACAATGAGCAGTTCTTC. As protein: CASSQSGGVYNEQFF. This chain joins TRBV6-5 and TRBJ2-1; 8 positions match TRBD2. After removal of 5 bases from V and 3 bases from J, the junction contained 6 bases not matched to a gene. Germline loops: CDR1 MNHEY, CDR2 SVGAGI. The CDR3 extends over 15 amino acids.

This CDR3 reads CASSLRPPRGNEQFF. DNA of the CDR3: TGTGCCAGCAGCTTAAGGCCGCCCCGAGGCAATGAGCAGTTCTTC. V is TRBV7-3 and J is TRBJ2-1; D ambiguous. Germline V CDR1 and CDR2: SGHTA, FQGTGA. There are 15 residues in the CDR3. V was cut by 1 base and J by 6 bases, with 13 bases left in between. The variable domain in full, completed from reference TRBV7-3 and TRBJ2-1, reads GAGVSQTPSNKVTEKGKYVELRCDPISGHTALYWYRQSLGQGPEFLIYFQGTGAADDSGLPNDRFFAVRPEGSVSTLKIQRTERGDSAVYLCASSLRPPRGNEQFFGPGTRLTVL.

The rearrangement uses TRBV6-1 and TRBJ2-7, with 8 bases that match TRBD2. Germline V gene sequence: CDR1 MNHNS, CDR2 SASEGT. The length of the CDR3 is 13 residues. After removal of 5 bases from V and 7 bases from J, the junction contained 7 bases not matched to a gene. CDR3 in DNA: TGTGCCAGCAGTAGCGGGAGCCCGGGTGAGCAGTACTTC. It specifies CASSSGSPGEQYF.

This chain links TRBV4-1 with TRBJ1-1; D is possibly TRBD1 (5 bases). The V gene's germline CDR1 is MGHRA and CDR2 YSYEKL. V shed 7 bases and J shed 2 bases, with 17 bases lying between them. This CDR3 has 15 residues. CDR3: CASTLSGGGNTEAFF. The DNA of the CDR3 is TGCGCCAGCACCTTAAGCGGGGGGGGAAACACTGAAGCTTTCTTT.

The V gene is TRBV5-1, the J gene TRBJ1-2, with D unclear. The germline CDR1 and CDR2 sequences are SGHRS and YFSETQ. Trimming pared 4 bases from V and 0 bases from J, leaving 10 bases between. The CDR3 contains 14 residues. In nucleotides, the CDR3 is TGCGCCAGCAGCCTCGAGAGCCCTAACTATGGCTACACCTTC. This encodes CASSLESPNYGYTF.

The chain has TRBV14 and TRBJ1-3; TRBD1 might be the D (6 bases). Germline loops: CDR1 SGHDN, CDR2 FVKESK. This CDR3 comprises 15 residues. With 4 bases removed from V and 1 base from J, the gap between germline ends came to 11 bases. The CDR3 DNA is TGTGCCAGCAGCCGACAGGTACCTTCTGGAAACACCATATATTTT. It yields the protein CASSRQVPSGNTIYF.

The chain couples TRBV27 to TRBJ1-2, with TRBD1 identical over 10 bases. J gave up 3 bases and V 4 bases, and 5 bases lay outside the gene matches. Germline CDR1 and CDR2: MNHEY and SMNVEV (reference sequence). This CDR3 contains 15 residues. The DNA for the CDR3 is TGTGCCAGCAGTTCTCCGACAGGGGGCGACTATGGCTACACCTTC. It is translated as CASSSPTGGDYGYTF.

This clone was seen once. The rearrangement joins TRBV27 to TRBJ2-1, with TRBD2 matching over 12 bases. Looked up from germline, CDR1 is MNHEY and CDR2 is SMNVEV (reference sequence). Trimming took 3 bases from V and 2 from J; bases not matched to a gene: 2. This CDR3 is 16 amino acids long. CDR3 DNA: TGTGCCAGCAGTTTCCGGACTAGCGGGGCCTACAATGAGCAGTTCTTC. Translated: CASSFRTSGAYNEQFF.

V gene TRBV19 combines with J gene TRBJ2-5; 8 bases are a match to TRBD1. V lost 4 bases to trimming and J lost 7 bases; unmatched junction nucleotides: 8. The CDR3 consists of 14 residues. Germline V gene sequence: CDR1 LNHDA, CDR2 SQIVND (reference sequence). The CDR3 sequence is CASSRGQGAGTQYF. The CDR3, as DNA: TGTGCCAGTAGTAGGGGCCAGGGGGCCGGGACCCAGTACTTC. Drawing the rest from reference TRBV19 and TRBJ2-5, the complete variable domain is DGGITQSPKYLFRKEGQNVTLSCEQNLNHDAMYWYRQDPGQGLRLIYYSQIVNDFQKGDIAEGYSVSREKKESFPLTVTSAQKNPTAFYLCASSRGQGAGTQYFGPGTRLLVL.

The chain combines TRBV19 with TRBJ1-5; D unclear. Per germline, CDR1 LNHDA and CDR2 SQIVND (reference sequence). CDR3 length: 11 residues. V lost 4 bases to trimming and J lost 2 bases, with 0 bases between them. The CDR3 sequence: CASSSNQPQHF. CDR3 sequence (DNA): TGTGCCAGTAGTAGCAATCAGCCCCAGCATTTT.

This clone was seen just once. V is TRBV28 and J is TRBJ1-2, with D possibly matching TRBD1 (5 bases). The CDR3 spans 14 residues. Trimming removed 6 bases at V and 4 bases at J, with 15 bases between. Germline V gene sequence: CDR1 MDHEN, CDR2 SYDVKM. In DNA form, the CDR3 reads TGTGCCAGCAGAGTGCTGGGGGAAGGCTATGGCTACACCTTC. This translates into CASRVLGEGYGYTF.

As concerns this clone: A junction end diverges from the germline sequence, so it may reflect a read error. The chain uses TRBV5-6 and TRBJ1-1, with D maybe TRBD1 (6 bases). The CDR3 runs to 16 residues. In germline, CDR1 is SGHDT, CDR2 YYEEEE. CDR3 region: CASRLEVGQMNTEAFF. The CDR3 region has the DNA TGTGCCAGCAGGTTGGAGGTAGGACAGATGAACACTGAAGCTTTCTTT.

The DNA for the CDR3 is TGTGCCAGCAGCTTATCCCAGACCACCCCAGAGACCCAGTACTTC. Translating it yields CASSLSQTTPETQYF. V is TRBV7-8 and J is TRBJ2-5; D remains ambiguous. Per germline, CDR1 SGHVS and CDR2 FQNEAQ. The CDR3 runs 15 residues. Trimming took 2 bases from V and 4 from J, leaving 14 bases between them.

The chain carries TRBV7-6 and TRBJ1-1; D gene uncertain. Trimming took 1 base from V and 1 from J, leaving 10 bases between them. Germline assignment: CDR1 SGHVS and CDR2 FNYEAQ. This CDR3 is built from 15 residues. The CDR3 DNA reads TGTGCCAGCAGCTTAGTGGCGACGGGGAACACTGAAGCTTTCTTT. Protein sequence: CASSLVATGNTEAFF.

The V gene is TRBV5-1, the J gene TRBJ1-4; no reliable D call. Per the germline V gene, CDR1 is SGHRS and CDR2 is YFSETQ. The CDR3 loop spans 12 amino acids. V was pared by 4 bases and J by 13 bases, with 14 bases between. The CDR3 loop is CASSPQTGGLFF. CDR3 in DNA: TGCGCCAGCAGCCCTCAGACTGGTGGACTGTTTTTT.

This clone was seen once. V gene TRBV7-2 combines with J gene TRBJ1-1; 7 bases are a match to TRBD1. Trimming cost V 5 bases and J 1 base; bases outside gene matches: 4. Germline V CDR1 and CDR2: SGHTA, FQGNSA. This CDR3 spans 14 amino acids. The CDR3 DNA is TGTGCCAGCAGCCCCGGACAGGCGAACACTGAAGCTTTCTTT. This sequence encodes CASSPGQANTEAFF. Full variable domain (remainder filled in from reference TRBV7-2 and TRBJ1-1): GAGVSQSPSNKVTEKGKDVELRCDPISGHTALYWYRQSLGQGLEFLIYFQGNSAPDKSGLPSDRFSAERTGGSVSTLTIQRTQQEDSAVYLCASSPGQANTEAFFGQGTRLTVV.

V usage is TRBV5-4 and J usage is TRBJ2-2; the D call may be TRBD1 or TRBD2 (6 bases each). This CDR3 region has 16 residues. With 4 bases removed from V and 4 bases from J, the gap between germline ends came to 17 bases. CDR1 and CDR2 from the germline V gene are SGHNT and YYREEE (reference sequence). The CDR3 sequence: CASSPWRGRGTGELFF. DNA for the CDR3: TGTGCCAGCAGCCCCTGGAGGGGGAGAGGCACCGGGGAGCTGTTTTTT.

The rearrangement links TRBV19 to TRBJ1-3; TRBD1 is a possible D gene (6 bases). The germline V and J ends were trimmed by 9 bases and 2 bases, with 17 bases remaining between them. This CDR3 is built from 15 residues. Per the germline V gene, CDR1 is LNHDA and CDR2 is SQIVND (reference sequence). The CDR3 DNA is TGTGCCAGCGGTTTAGGGGGACCCCCTGGAAACACCATATATTTT. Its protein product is CASGLGGPPGNTIYF. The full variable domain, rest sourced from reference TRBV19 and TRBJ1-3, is DGGITQSPKYLFRKEGQNVTLSCEQNLNHDAMYWYRQDPGQGLRLIYYSQIVNDFQKGDIAEGYSVSREKKESFPLTVTSAQKNPTAFYLCASGLGGPPGNTIYFGEGSWLTVV.

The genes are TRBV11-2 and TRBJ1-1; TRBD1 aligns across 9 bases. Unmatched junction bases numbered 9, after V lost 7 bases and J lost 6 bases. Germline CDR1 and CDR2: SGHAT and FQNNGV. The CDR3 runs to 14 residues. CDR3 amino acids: CASNGQGRLAEAFF. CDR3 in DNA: TGTGCCAGCAACGGACAGGGGAGGTTGGCTGAAGCTTTCTTT.